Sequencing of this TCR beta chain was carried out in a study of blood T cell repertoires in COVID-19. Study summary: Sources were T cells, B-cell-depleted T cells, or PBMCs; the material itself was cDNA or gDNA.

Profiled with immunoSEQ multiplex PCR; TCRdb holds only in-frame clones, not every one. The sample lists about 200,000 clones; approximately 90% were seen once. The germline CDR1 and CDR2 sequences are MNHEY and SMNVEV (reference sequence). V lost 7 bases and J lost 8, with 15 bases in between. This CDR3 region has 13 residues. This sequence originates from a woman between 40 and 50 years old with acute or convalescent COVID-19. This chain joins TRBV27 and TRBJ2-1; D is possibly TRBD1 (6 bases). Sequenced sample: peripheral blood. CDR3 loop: CASTPGTYDEQFF. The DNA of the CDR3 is TGTGCCAGCACCCCCGGGACATACGATGAGCAGTTCTTC.